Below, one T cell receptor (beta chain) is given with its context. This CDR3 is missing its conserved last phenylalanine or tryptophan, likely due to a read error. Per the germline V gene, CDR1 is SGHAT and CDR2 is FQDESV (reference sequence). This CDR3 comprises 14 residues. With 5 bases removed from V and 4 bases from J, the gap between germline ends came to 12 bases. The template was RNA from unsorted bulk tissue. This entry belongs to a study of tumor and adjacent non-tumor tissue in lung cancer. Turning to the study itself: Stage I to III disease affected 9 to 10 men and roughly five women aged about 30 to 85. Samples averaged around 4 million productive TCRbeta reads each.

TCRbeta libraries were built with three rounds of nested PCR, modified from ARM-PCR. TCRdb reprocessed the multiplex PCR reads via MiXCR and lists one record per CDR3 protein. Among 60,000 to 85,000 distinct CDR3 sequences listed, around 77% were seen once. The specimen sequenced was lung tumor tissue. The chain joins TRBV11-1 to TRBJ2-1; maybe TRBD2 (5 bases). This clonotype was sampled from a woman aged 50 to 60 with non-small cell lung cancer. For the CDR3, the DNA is TGTGCCAGCAGCCTCGGCTGGGAGTACAATGAGCAGTTCCTC. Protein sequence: CASSLGWEYNEQFL.